The clone carrying this TCR beta chain was observed a few times. Its antigen is undetermined. This record belongs to a study of T cells in Graves' hyperthyroidism and ophthalmopathy. The investigators amplified TCR beta CDR3 regions from RNA transcripts. A set of HTBI primers served as the primers for a first-round RT-PCR of the TCR CDR3. Each CDR3 protein is one row after TCRdb ran MiXCR on the multiplex PCR reads. The table has about 250,000 distinct CDR3 sequences, about 16% seen once; the top ten hold 30% to 35%. Study results and caveats: A model of 13 V-J pairs discriminated ophthalmopathy from stable hyperthyroidism. Researchers found most expanded thyroid clonotypes above 0.001 in blood as well.

Exclusion followed for patients with uncontrolled infection, other autoimmune disease, pregnancy or lactation. The receptor's source is a woman aged 45 to 65 with Graves' hyperthyroidism that later progressed to Graves' ophthalmopathy. Sequencing used blood.

CDR3 sequence: CASSPRPINEKLFF. For the CDR3, the DNA is TGTGCCAGCAGCCCGAGGCCTATTAATGAAAAACTGTTTTTT. This chain uses TRBV7-9 with TRBJ1-4, with D uncertain. V lost 5 bases and J 4 bases, leaving 11 bases between the germline ends. In germline, CDR1 is SEHNR, CDR2 FQNEAQ (reference sequence). The CDR3 runs 14 residues.